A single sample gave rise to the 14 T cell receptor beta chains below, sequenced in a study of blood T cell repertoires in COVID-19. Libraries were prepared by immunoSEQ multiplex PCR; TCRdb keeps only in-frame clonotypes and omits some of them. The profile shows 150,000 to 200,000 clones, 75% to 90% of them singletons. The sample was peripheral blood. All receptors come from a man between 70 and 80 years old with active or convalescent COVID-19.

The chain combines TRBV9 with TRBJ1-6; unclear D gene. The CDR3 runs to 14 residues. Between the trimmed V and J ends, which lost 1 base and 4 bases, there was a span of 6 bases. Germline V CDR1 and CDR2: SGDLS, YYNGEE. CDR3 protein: CASSVTQYNSPLHF. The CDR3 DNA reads TGTGCCAGCAGCGTAACACAGTATAATTCACCCCTCCACTTT.

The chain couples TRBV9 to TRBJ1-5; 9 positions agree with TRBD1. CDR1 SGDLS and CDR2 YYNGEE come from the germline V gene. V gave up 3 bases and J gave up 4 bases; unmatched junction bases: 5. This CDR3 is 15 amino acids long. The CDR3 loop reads CASSGPGQGNQPQHF. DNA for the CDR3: TGTGCCAGCAGCGGTCCGGGACAGGGAAATCAGCCCCAGCATTTT.

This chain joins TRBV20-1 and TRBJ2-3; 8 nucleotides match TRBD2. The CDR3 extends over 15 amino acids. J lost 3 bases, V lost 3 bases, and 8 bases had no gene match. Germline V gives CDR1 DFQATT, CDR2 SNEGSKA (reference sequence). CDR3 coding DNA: TGCAGTGCTAGTTCACCTCGCGGGGGGACAGATACGCAGTATTTT. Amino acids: CSASSPRGGTDTQYF.

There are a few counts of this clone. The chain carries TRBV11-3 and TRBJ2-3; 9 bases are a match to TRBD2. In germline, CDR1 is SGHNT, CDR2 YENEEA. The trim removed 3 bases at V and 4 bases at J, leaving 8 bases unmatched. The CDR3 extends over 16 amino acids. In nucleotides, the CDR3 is TGTGCCAGCAGCTTGGGAGTAGCGGGAGACGCAGATACGCAGTATTTT. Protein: CASSLGVAGDADTQYF.

CDR3 sequence: CASSQNRDSYNEQFF. Written as DNA, the CDR3 is TGTGCCAGCAGCCAAAACCGGGACTCCTACAATGAGCAGTTCTTC. The J gene is TRBJ2-1, the V gene TRBV11-2; D might be TRBD2 (5 bases). Trimming cost V 5 bases and J 0 bases, with 11 bases left between them. This CDR3 region has 15 residues. From germline, CDR1 is SGHAT and CDR2 FQNNGV.

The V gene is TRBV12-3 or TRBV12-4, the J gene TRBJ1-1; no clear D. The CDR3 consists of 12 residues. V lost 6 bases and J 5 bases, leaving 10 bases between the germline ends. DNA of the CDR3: TGTGCCAGCAGGGACGGGAAGACTGAAGCTTTCTTT. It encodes CASRDGKTEAFF.

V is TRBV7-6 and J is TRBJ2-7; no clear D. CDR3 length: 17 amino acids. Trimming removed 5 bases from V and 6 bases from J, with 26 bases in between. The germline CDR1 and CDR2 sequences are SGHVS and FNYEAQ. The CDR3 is CASSLSPPVGYYVEQYF. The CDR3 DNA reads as TGTGCCAGCAGCCTGAGTCCCCCCGTCGGATACTACGTCGAGCAGTACTTC.

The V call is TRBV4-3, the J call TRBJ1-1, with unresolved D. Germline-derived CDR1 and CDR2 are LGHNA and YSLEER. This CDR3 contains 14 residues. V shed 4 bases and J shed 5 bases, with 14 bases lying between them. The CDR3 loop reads CASSLRGSGTEAFF. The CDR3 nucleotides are TGCGCCAGCAGCCTACGAGGTAGTGGGACTGAAGCTTTCTTT.

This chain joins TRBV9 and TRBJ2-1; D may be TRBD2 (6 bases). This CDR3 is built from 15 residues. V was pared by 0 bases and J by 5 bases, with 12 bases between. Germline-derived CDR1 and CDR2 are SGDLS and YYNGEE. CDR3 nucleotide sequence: TGTGCCAGCAGCGTAGACGGCGGGAAGCACAATGAGCAGTTCTTC. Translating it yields CASSVDGGKHNEQFF.

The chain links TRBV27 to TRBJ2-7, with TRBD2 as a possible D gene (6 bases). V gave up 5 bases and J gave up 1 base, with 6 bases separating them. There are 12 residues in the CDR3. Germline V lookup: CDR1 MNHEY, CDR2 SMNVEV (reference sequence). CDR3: CASSGGSYEQYF. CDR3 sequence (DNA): TGTGCCAGCAGTGGGGGGTCCTACGAGCAGTACTTC.

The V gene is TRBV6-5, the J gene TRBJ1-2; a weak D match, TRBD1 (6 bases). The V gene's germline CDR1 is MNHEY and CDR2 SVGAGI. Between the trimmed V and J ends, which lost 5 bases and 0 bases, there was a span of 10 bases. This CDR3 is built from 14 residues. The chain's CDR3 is CASSPGDTNYGYTF. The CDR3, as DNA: TGTGCCAGCAGTCCAGGGGATACTAACTATGGCTACACCTTC.

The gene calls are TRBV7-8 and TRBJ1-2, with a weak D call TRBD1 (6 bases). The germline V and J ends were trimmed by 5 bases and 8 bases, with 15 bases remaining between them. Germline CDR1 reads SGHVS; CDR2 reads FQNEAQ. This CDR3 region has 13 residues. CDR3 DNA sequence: TGTGCCAGCAGCCGCGGGGGGCAAGTAGGCTACACCTTC. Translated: CASSRGGQVGYTF.

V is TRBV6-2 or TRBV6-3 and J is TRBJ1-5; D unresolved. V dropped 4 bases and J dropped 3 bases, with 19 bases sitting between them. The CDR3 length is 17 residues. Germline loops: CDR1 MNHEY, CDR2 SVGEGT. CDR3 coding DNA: TGTGCCAGCAGTTTTTGGCCCCGCAGTGAAGTCAATCAGCCCCAGCATTTT. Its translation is CASSFWPRSEVNQPQHF.

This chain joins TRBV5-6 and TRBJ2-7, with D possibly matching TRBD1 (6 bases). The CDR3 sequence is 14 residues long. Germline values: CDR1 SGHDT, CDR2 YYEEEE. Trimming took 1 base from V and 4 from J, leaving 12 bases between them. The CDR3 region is CASSLLGASYEQYF. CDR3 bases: TGTGCCAGCAGCTTGCTGGGGGCATCGTACGAGCAGTACTTC.